These 18 T cell receptor beta chains were all obtained from the same sample, sequenced in a study of vaccination effects on CD4 cells after COVID-19. The data were produced by immunoSEQ multiplex PCR, yet TCRdb's version contains in-frame clones alone and is incomplete. The profile covers approximately 16,000 clones, with approximately 70% appearing a single time and roughly 9.3% taken by the ten largest. Antigen-specific CD4+ T cells expanded by the ViraFEST assay with viral peptide pools were then sequenced. Investigators separated out CD4+ T cells once around nine days of culture had passed. It was two doses of either the BNT162b2 or mRNA-1273 vaccine that participants received. Their antigens remain unidentified. This specimen was CD4+ T cells from PBMCs cultured with SARS-CoV-2 spike peptides, taken after COVID-19 vaccination. The receptors were sampled from a human donor who received a COVID-19 vaccine.

This clone was picked up one time. The rearrangement links TRBV3-1 (or the pseudogene TRBV3-2) to TRBJ1-6; no firm D call. Germline V gene sequence: CDR1 LGHDT, CDR2 YNNKEL (reference sequence). This CDR3 is 15 amino acids long. Between the trimmed V and J ends, which lost 1 base and 7 bases, there was a span of 11 bases. The CDR3 DNA reads TGTGCCAGCAGCCAAGGTGGCGGAAACAATTCACCCCTCCACTTT. It encodes CASSQGGGNNSPLHF.

The rearrangement links TRBV6-2 or TRBV6-3 to TRBJ1-2; perhaps TRBD1 as D (5 bases). V lost 2 bases and J 7 bases, leaving 14 bases between the germline ends. Germline V CDR1 and CDR2: MNHEY, SVGEGT. The CDR3 has 14 residues. The CDR3 is CASSYGSRAAGYTF. As DNA, the CDR3 is TGTGCCAGCAGTTACGGTTCCAGGGCGGCTGGCTACACCTTC.

The genes are TRBV30 and TRBJ1-2; D not resolved. Germline V lookup: CDR1 GTSNPN, CDR2 SVGIG (reference sequence). V lost 2 bases, J lost 8 bases, and 6 bases lay in between. The CDR3 totals 10 residues. The CDR3 DNA is TGTGCCTGGAGTCTCAACGGCTACACCTTC. Protein product: CAWSLNGYTF.

J is TRBJ2-1 and V is TRBV2; D not certain. V lost 6 bases to trimming and J lost 6 bases, with 15 bases between them. The CDR3 spans 14 residues. The germline V gene encodes CDR1 SNHLY and CDR2 FYNNEI. The CDR3 sequence: CASSLLLAANEQFF. The DNA for the CDR3 is TGTGCCAGCAGCCTTCTCTTGGCCGCCAATGAGCAGTTCTTC. The entire variable domain, with the rest obtained from reference TRBV2 and TRBJ2-1, is as follows: EPEVTQTPSHQVTQMGQEVILRCVPISNHLYFYWYRQILGQKVEFLVSFYNNEISEKSEIFDDQFSVERPDGSNFTLKIRSTKLEDSAMYFCASSLLLAANEQFFGPGTRLTVL.

The rearrangement uses TRBV21-1 and TRBJ2-3; the table's D call, TRBD2, was not checked against the DNA. TRBV21-1 is a recognized pseudogene. There are 14 residues in the CDR3. This CDR3 reads CASLPGGSTDTQYF. The DNA for the CDR3 is TGTGCCAGCCTCCCGGGGGGGAGCACAGATACGCAGTATTTT.

This clone was counted at least ten times. This chain links TRBV29-1 with TRBJ1-5, with D uncertain. The CDR3 is made up of 14 amino acids. Germline V gene sequence: CDR1 SQVTM, CDR2 ANQGSEA. V was cut by 0 bases and J by 6 bases, with 12 bases left in between. The CDR3 loop reads CSVEDRGNGQPQHF. Here the CDR3 DNA reads TGCAGCGTTGAAGATCGAGGGAATGGTCAGCCCCAGCATTTT.

The chain is built from TRBV7-2 and TRBJ2-1; TRBD2 matches at 9 bases. The CDR3 has 15 amino acids. Germline V lookup: CDR1 SGHTA, CDR2 FQGNSA. J lost 10 bases, V lost 2 bases, and 9 bases had no gene match. The CDR3 DNA reads TGTGCCAGCAGCTTACAATCGCTAGCGGGGAGCGAGCAGTTCTTC. It yields the protein CASSLQSLAGSEQFF.

The V and J genes are TRBV30 and TRBJ2-2, with a weak D call TRBD2 (5 bases). This CDR3 is 13 amino acids long. Per the germline V gene, CDR1 is GTSNPN and CDR2 is SVGIG (reference sequence). Trimming removed 0 bases at V and 6 bases at J, with 8 bases between. The CDR3 protein is CAWSVGESGELFF. CDR3 bases: TGTGCCTGGAGTGTCGGGGAGTCCGGGGAGCTGTTTTTT.

This clone was seen a handful of times. The rearrangement links TRBV4-2 to TRBJ1-4, with TRBD1 matching 8 bases. The CDR3 spans 17 residues. The germline V gene has CDR1 LGHNA and CDR2 YNFKEQ. Trimming cost V 5 bases and J 0 bases; bases outside gene matches: 8. In nucleotides, the CDR3 is TGTGCCAGCAGCTTAGGACAGGGCCCTGCAACTAATGAAAAACTGTTTTTT. It encodes CASSLGQGPATNEKLFF.

The V and J genes are TRBV3-1 (or the pseudogene TRBV3-2) and TRBJ2-3; 9 bases fit TRBD2. The CDR3 extends over 18 amino acids. Trimming took 5 bases from V and 2 from J; bases not matched to a gene: 14. The germline CDR1 and CDR2 sequences are LGHDT and YNNKEL (reference sequence). The CDR3 is CASSGFFPAGGHTDTQYF. The CDR3 nucleotides read TGTGCCAGCAGCGGTTTCTTCCCAGCGGGGGGACACACAGATACGCAGTATTTT.

The J gene is TRBJ2-5, the V gene TRBV27; 7 positions match TRBD1. The CDR3 sequence is 12 residues long. V was pared by 6 bases and J by 5 bases, with 3 bases of the junction left unmatched. Germline V gene lookup returns CDR1 MNHEY and CDR2 SMNVEV (reference sequence). The CDR3 here is CASRQGLETQYF. The CDR3 DNA reads as TGTGCCAGCAGACAGGGGTTGGAGACCCAGTACTTC.

In nucleotides, the CDR3 is TGTGCCAGCAGTTCGGTAACAGAAACCCCCAATGAAAAACTGTTTTTT. Its protein product is CASSSVTETPNEKLFF. The chain is built from TRBV6-5 and TRBJ1-4, with D unclear. The germline gives CDR1 MNHEY, CDR2 SVGAGI. Trimming pared 4 bases from V and 5 bases from J, leaving 17 bases between. The length of the CDR3 is 16 residues.

CDR3 DNA: TGTGCCAGCAGTTTAGGGAAGCCGAACACTGAAGCTTTCTTT. Residues: CASSLGKPNTEAFF. The chain carries TRBV28 and TRBJ1-1, with D unresolved. Germline lookup yields CDR1 MDHEN and CDR2 SYDVKM. Trimming left V 2 bases short and J 1 base short, with 8 bases between. This CDR3 has 14 residues.

This rearrangement joins TRBV6-4 to TRBJ1-2, with D tentatively TRBD1 (5 bases). CDR1 MRHNA and CDR2 SNTAGT come from the germline V gene. This CDR3 is built from 14 residues. Trimming left V 4 bases short and J 8 bases short, with 17 bases between. The CDR3 DNA follows: TGTGCCAGCAGTGCCCAACTCGGGGCTGGGGGCTACACCTTC. Its protein product is CASSAQLGAGGYTF.

The gene calls are TRBV2 and TRBJ1-2; D is ambiguous. Deletions cut 6 bases from V and 2 bases from J, with 13 bases between. Germline V lookup: CDR1 SNHLY, CDR2 FYNNEI. The CDR3 length is 14 residues. DNA for the CDR3: TGTGCCAGCAGGTTCTATGAGGTGAACTATGGCTACACCTTC. Its protein product is CASRFYEVNYGYTF.

Concerning this clone: The junction does not match germline at one end; this may be a read error. The chain carries TRBV7-9 and TRBJ1-2; D ambiguous. The CDR3 spans 14 residues. CDR1 is SEHNR, CDR2 FQNEAQ, per germline (reference sequence). CDR3 bases: TGTGCCAGCAGCTTAGGGTCAGCCTTAAACCCACCCCACTTC. This translates into CASSLGSALNPPHF.

The DNA for the CDR3 is TGTGCCAGCAGCCAAGGACGGATCAATCAGCCCCAGCATTTT. This sequence encodes CASSQGRINQPQHF. This chain joins TRBV7-2 and TRBJ1-5; D ambiguous. Trimming left V 5 bases short and J 3 bases short, with 11 bases between. Per germline, CDR1 SGHTA and CDR2 FQGNSA. This CDR3 is built from 14 residues.

The genes are TRBV7-9 and TRBJ2-2; tentatively, D is TRBD1 (6 bases). CDR3 size: 14 residues. The germline V and J ends were trimmed by 5 bases and 4 bases, with 11 bases remaining between them. Germline V lookup: CDR1 SEHNR, CDR2 FQNEAQ (reference sequence). This CDR3 is CASSLQGSTGELFF. For the CDR3, the DNA is TGTGCCAGCAGCCTTCAGGGGTCCACCGGGGAGCTGTTTTTT. Variable domain in full (rest from reference TRBV7-9 and TRBJ2-2): DTGVSQNPRHKITKRGQNVTFRCDPISEHNRLYWYRQTLGQGPEFLTYFQNEAQLEKSRLLSDRFSAERPKGSFSTLEIQRTEQGDSAMYLCASSLQGSTGELFFGEGSRLTVL.